The 11 T cell receptor beta chains below come from one sample, sequenced in a study of T cell changes during pregnancy in multiple sclerosis. TCRdb's table, derived via immunoSEQ multiplex PCR, lists solely in-frame clones and lacks some. The sample lists tens of thousands of clones; 93% were seen once. Specimen: peripheral blood, collected in the second trimester of pregnancy. The receptor source for this set is a female donor with multiple sclerosis, enrolled in a pregnancy study.

V is TRBV6-6 and J is TRBJ2-3; D is undetermined. The CDR3 extends over 12 amino acids. V was trimmed by 6 bases and J by 8 bases, leaving 12 bases between them. Germline V gene data show CDR1 as MNHNY and CDR2 as SVGAGI (reference sequence). The CDR3 region is CASRPDYATQYF. CDR3 nucleotides: TGTGCCAGCAGACCAGATTATGCTACGCAGTATTTT.

V gene TRBV19 combines with J gene TRBJ1-5; D perhaps matches TRBD1 (6 bases). This CDR3 contains 14 residues. From germline, CDR1 is LNHDA and CDR2 SQIVND (reference sequence). V shed 9 bases and J shed 0 bases, with 12 bases lying between them. Here the CDR3 reads CARNGTLSNQPQHF. The CDR3 nucleotides are TGTGCCAGAAACGGGACACTTAGCAATCAGCCCCAGCATTTT.

The chain is built from TRBV6-5 and TRBJ2-3; 8 nucleotides agree with TRBD1. Germline V CDR1 and CDR2: MNHEY, SVGAGI. The CDR3 covers 15 residues. After removal of 2 bases from V and 4 bases from J, the junction contained 5 bases not matched to a gene. The CDR3 reads CASSYLTGGADTQYF. The CDR3 DNA sequence: TGTGCCAGCAGTTACCTAACAGGGGGTGCAGATACGCAGTATTTT.

The gene calls are TRBV6-6 and TRBJ1-5; no clear D gene. The CDR3 contains 16 residues. Trimming pared 2 bases from V and 0 bases from J, leaving 11 bases between. Germline assignment: CDR1 MNHNY and CDR2 SVGAGI (reference sequence). The CDR3 DNA sequence: TGTGCCAGCAGTTACCCCTCCGGGAGTAGCAATCAGCCCCAGCATTTT. As protein: CASSYPSGSSNQPQHF.

The gene calls are TRBV4-3 and TRBJ1-2; TRBD1 matches 7 bases. The V segment lost 0 bases and the J segment 2 bases; nucleotides outside the gene matches: 3. The CDR3 length is 15 residues. Germline V CDR1 and CDR2: LGHNA, YSLEER. Here the CDR3 reads CASSQEGRGNYGYTF. The CDR3 DNA reads TGCGCCAGCAGCCAAGAAGGCAGGGGGAACTATGGCTACACCTTC.

The chain couples TRBV9 to TRBJ2-3; 9 bases line up with TRBD2. The CDR3 is 15 amino acids. The trim removed 0 bases at V and 1 base at J, leaving 0 bases unmatched. The germline V gene encodes CDR1 SGDLS and CDR2 YYNGEE. The CDR3 reads CASSVVAGGTDTQYF. The CDR3 DNA follows: TGTGCCAGCAGCGTAGTAGCGGGAGGCACAGATACGCAGTATTTT.

CDR3 in amino acids: CASSQGLAGGSDTQYF. The CDR3, as DNA: TGTGCCAGCAGCCAAGGACTAGCGGGAGGCTCAGATACGCAGTATTTT. V is TRBV7-2 and J is TRBJ2-3; 14 bases line up with TRBD2. The CDR3 has 16 residues. Germline V gene sequence: CDR1 SGHTA, CDR2 FQGNSA. J was trimmed by 4 bases and V by 5 bases; bases with no gene match: 5.

The CDR3 here is CASKGQGDGYTF. CDR3 bases: TGTGCCAGCAAGGGCCAGGGGGATGGCTACACCTTC. The chain has TRBV9 and TRBJ1-2; 7 nucleotides agree with TRBD1. The CDR3 loop spans 12 amino acids. Germline CDR1 is SGDLS and CDR2 is YYNGEE. The trim removed 6 bases at V and 6 bases at J, leaving 5 bases unmatched.

The gene calls are TRBV19 and TRBJ2-5, with D tentatively TRBD2 (6 bases). The CDR3 consists of 12 residues. Germline V gene data show CDR1 as LNHDA and CDR2 as SQIVND (reference sequence). Between the trimmed V and J ends, which lost 4 bases and 5 bases, there was a span of 8 bases. The CDR3 loop is CASSTRGETQYF. In DNA, the CDR3 is TGTGCCAGTAGTACACGGGGGGAGACCCAGTACTTC.

The chain combines TRBV29-1 with TRBJ1-1; TRBD1 might be the D (6 bases). This CDR3 contains 14 residues. V gave up 7 bases and J gave up 1 base, with 16 bases separating them. CDR1 SQVTM and CDR2 ANQGSEA come from the germline V gene. This CDR3 is CSAKGGAGNTEAFF. In nucleotides, the CDR3 is TGCAGCGCCAAAGGGGGGGCAGGGAACACTGAAGCTTTCTTT.

The chain employs TRBV18 and TRBJ1-5; 9 bases are a match to TRBD1. CDR1 KGHSH and CDR2 LQKENI come from the germline V gene. This CDR3 is 13 amino acids long. Unmatched junction bases numbered 3, after V lost 8 bases and J lost 4 bases. The CDR3 DNA reads as TGTGCCAGCCGGGACAGGGTTAATCAGCCCCAGCATTTT. Amino acids: CASRDRVNQPQHF.